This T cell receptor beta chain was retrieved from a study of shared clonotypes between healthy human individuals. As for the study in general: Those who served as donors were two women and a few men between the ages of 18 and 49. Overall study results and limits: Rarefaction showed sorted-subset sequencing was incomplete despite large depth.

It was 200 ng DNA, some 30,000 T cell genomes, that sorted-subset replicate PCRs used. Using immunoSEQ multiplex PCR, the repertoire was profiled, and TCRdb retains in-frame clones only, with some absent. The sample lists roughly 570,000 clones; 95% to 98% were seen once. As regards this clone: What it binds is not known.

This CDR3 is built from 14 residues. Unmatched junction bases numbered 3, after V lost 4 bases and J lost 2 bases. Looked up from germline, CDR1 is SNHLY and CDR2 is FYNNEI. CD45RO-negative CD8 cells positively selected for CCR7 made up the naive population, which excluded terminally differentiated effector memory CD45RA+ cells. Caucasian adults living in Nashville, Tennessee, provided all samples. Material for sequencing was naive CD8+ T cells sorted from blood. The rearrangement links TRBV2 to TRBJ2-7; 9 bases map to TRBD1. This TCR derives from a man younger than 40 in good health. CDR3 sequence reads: CASSAGQGAYEQYF. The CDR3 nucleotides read TGTGCCAGCAGTGCGGGACAGGGAGCCTACGAGCAGTACTTC. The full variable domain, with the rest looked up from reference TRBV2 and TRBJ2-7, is EPEVTQTPSHQVTQMGQEVILRCVPISNHLYFYWYRQILGQKVEFLVSFYNNEISEKSEIFDDQFSVERPDGSNFTLKIRSTKLEDSAMYFCASSAGQGAYEQYFGPGTRLTVT.